Listed below are T cell receptor beta chains from one sample, sequenced in a study of T cell responses to AZD1222 COVID-19 vaccine. Only in-frame clones appear in the TCRdb table, and some are missing; sequencing was by immunoSEQ multiplex PCR. The table includes about 160,000 clones, 91% detected once. The source was peripheral blood, collected on day 0 of AZD1222 vaccination. These receptors all stem from an adult in good health. Each CDR3 is given with its conserved first and last residue. Fields, in order: D gene, V gene, clone size, J gene, CDR3 DNA, CDR3 protein. The D gene is left open where the match is weak. The size field is filled for only some rows; it gives once, few, many or a size class.

D gene: TRBD1; V gene: TRBV28; clone size: -; J gene: TRBJ1-2; CDR3 DNA: TGTGCCAGCAGTTTCCTGGGTTCTGGGGTTGTCAGACAGGGTGGCTACACCTTC; CDR3 protein: CASSFLGSGVVRQGGYTF
D gene: -; V gene: TRBV30; clone size: -; J gene: TRBJ1-5; CDR3 DNA: TGTGCCTGGAGTCGTGGAAACGATCAGCCCCAGCATTTT; CDR3 protein: CAWSRGNDQPQHF
D gene: -; V gene: TRBV19; clone size: -; J gene: TRBJ1-4; CDR3 DNA: TGTGCCAGTACCACGATCGCCGGGAAAAATGAAAAACTGTTTTTT; CDR3 protein: CASTTIAGKNEKLFF
D gene: -; V gene: TRBV3-1/TRBV3-2; clone size: -; J gene: TRBJ1-5; CDR3 DNA: TGTGCCAGCAGCCAAGGGCAGGGAGGCAATCAGCCCCAGCATTTT; CDR3 protein: CASSQGQGGNQPQHF
D gene: TRBD2; V gene: TRBV27; clone size: -; J gene: TRBJ2-7; CDR3 DNA: TGTGCCAGCGTCCGGACTAGCGCCAAAACGGGCTACGAGCAGTACTTC; CDR3 protein: CASVRTSAKTGYEQYF
D gene: -; V gene: TRBV9; clone size: -; J gene: TRBJ1-4; CDR3 DNA: TGTGCCAGCAGCGTACTAGGGGATAATGAAAAACTGTTTTTT; CDR3 protein: CASSVLGDNEKLFF
D gene: TRBD1; V gene: TRBV19; clone size: -; J gene: TRBJ1-2; CDR3 DNA: TGTGCCAGTAGTGACACAGGGGGCTTCAGCTATGGCTACACCTTC; CDR3 protein: CASSDTGGFSYGYTF
D gene: -; V gene: TRBV6-5; clone size: -; J gene: TRBJ1-2; CDR3 DNA: TGTGCCAGCTGGAACACTCTCTATGGCTACACCTTC; CDR3 protein: CASWNTLYGYTF
D gene: -; V gene: TRBV11-2; clone size: -; J gene: TRBJ1-1; CDR3 DNA: TGTGCCAGCAGCTTAGAGCGGACAGAGAACACTGAAGCTTTCTTT; CDR3 protein: CASSLERTENTEAFF
D gene: -; V gene: TRBV7-9; clone size: -; J gene: TRBJ1-1; CDR3 DNA: TGTGCCAGCAGTCTACAGGGGAACACTGAAGCTTTCTTT; CDR3 protein: CASSLQGNTEAFF
D gene: -; V gene: TRBV19; clone size: -; J gene: TRBJ2-1; CDR3 DNA: TGTGCCAGTGCCCCCGGCCGGCTCAATGAGCAGTTCTTC; CDR3 protein: CASAPGRLNEQFF
D gene: -; V gene: TRBV6-5; clone size: -; J gene: TRBJ1-4; CDR3 DNA: TGTGCCAGCAGTTACGATGACAGTCCAAATGAAAAACTGTTTTTT; CDR3 protein: CASSYDDSPNEKLFF
D gene: -; V gene: TRBV29-1; clone size: few; J gene: TRBJ2-7; CDR3 DNA: TGCAGCGCAGATAGCCCCCAGGGCTACGAGCAGTACTTC; CDR3 protein: CSADSPQGYEQYF
D gene: TRBD1; V gene: TRBV5-1; clone size: -; J gene: TRBJ2-7; CDR3 DNA: TGCGCCAGCAGCGCCTTACAGGGGGCCACCTACGAGCAGTACTTC; CDR3 protein: CASSALQGATYEQYF
D gene: -; V gene: TRBV27; clone size: -; J gene: TRBJ1-5; CDR3 DNA: TGTGCCAGCAGCCCGACGAAGTGGGGCAATCAGCCCCAGCATTTT; CDR3 protein: CASSPTKWGNQPQHF
D gene: -; V gene: TRBV9; clone size: -; J gene: TRBJ1-2; CDR3 DNA: TGTGCCAGCACCGGGAGAGACCTTGAAGGCTACACCTTC; CDR3 protein: CASTGRDLEGYTF
D gene: TRBD1; V gene: TRBV5-6; clone size: -; J gene: TRBJ1-5; CDR3 DNA: TGTGCCAGCAGCTTGGGGCCCGGACAGGGAATTCCCCAGCATTTT; CDR3 protein: CASSLGPGQGIPQHF
D gene: -; V gene: TRBV28; clone size: -; J gene: TRBJ2-1; CDR3 DNA: TGTGCCAGCAGTTTCGGGAACGGATACAATGAGCAGTTCTTC; CDR3 protein: CASSFGNGYNEQFF
D gene: -; V gene: TRBV6-4; clone size: -; J gene: TRBJ1-1; CDR3 DNA: TGTGCCAGCAGTCCCACAACAGTAGGCACTGAAGCTTTCTTT; CDR3 protein: CASSPTTVGTEAFF
D gene: -; V gene: TRBV28; clone size: -; J gene: TRBJ1-3; CDR3 DNA: TGTGCCAGCAGTACGCAACAGGGATCTGGAAACACCATATATTTT; CDR3 protein: CASSTQQGSGNTIYF
D gene: TRBD1; V gene: TRBV5-1; clone size: -; J gene: TRBJ2-7; CDR3 DNA: TGCGCCAGCAGCTTGGGGTCAGGGGGCTCGTACGAGCAGTACTTC; CDR3 protein: CASSLGSGGSYEQYF
D gene: TRBD2; V gene: TRBV6-6; clone size: -; J gene: TRBJ2-7; CDR3 DNA: TGTGCCAGCAGCCCCCTAGCGGGAAGTGCCTACGAGCAGTACTTC; CDR3 protein: CASSPLAGSAYEQYF
D gene: -; V gene: TRBV5-1; clone size: -; J gene: TRBJ2-1; CDR3 DNA: TGCGCCAGCAGCTTGATGGCAGGACACTACAATGAGCAGTTCTTC; CDR3 protein: CASSLMAGHYNEQFF
D gene: -; V gene: TRBV2; clone size: -; J gene: TRBJ2-1; CDR3 DNA: TGTGCCAGCAACCCTTCTTCGGGAGAGTACAATGAGCAGTTCTTC; CDR3 protein: CASNPSSGEYNEQFF
D gene: TRBD2; V gene: TRBV13; clone size: once; J gene: TRBJ2-2; CDR3 DNA: TGTGCCAGCAGCTGGACTAGCGGGAGCAACACCGGGGAGCTGTTTTTT; CDR3 protein: CASSWTSGSNTGELFF
D gene: -; V gene: TRBV7-9; clone size: -; J gene: TRBJ1-2; CDR3 DNA: TGTGCCAGCAGCACACGATCCCAGTTTGGGGGGGATGGCTACACCTTC; CDR3 protein: CASSTRSQFGGDGYTF
D gene: TRBD1; V gene: TRBV11-2; clone size: -; J gene: TRBJ1-2; CDR3 DNA: TGTGCCAGCAGCTCGACAGGGAACTATGGCTACACCTTC; CDR3 protein: CASSSTGNYGYTF
D gene: -; V gene: TRBV7-3; clone size: -; J gene: TRBJ2-2; CDR3 DNA: TGTGCCAGCAGCCCCCAGGGATCCGGGGAGCTGTTTTTT; CDR3 protein: CASSPQGSGELFF
D gene: -; V gene: TRBV7-8; clone size: -; J gene: TRBJ1-1; CDR3 DNA: TGTGCCAGCAGCTTGGCCCAAAACCAGGGGCGCAGGACTGAAGCTTTCTTT; CDR3 protein: CASSLAQNQGRRTEAFF
D gene: -; V gene: TRBV28; clone size: once; J gene: TRBJ1-2; CDR3 DNA: TGTGCCAGTGGGGCCGGAGACTATGGCTACACCTTC; CDR3 protein: CASGAGDYGYTF
D gene: -; V gene: TRBV6-5; clone size: -; J gene: TRBJ1-2; CDR3 DNA: TGTGCCAGCAGTTACACGGGGGGCGCAAATGGCTACACCTTC; CDR3 protein: CASSYTGGANGYTF
D gene: TRBD1; V gene: TRBV30; clone size: -; J gene: TRBJ2-3; CDR3 DNA: TGTGCCCGGCGAGGACAGGGATTGGATACGCAGTATTTT; CDR3 protein: CARRGQGLDTQYF
D gene: -; V gene: TRBV19; clone size: -; J gene: TRBJ1-1; CDR3 DNA: TGTGCCAGTATCCCGGACAAGAACACTGAAGCTTTCTTT; CDR3 protein: CASIPDKNTEAFF
D gene: -; V gene: TRBV28; clone size: once; J gene: TRBJ1-2; CDR3 DNA: TGTGCCAGCAGAGTCATGCAGGGGCACCTATCTGGCTACACCTTC; CDR3 protein: CASRVMQGHLSGYTF
D gene: TRBD2; V gene: TRBV28; clone size: -; J gene: TRBJ2-1; CDR3 DNA: TGTGCCAGCAGTGGGTTAGCGGGGAGCTCCTACAATGAGCAGTTCTTC; CDR3 protein: CASSGLAGSSYNEQFF
D gene: -; V gene: TRBV5-6; clone size: -; J gene: TRBJ1-2; CDR3 DNA: TGTGCCAGCAGCTTGTCTACCTACCGAACGGGCTACACCTTC; CDR3 protein: CASSLSTYRTGYTF
D gene: -; V gene: TRBV11-3; clone size: -; J gene: TRBJ1-5; CDR3 DNA: TGTGCCAGCCGACCTGGGGCCGACGTAGGGCCGGGACATTTT; CDR3 protein: CASRPGADVGPGHF
D gene: TRBD2; V gene: TRBV6-5; clone size: -; J gene: TRBJ2-1; CDR3 DNA: TGTGCCAGCAGTCTGAGCGGGAGTTCTAACAATGAGCAGTTCTTC; CDR3 protein: CASSLSGSSNNEQFF
D gene: -; V gene: TRBV19; clone size: few; J gene: TRBJ1-4; CDR3 DNA: TGTGCCAGTAGTCCGAACCAGAGAGCTAATGAAAAACTGTTTTTT; CDR3 protein: CASSPNQRANEKLFF
D gene: TRBD2; V gene: TRBV19; clone size: -; J gene: TRBJ2-2; CDR3 DNA: TGTGCCAGTAGTATTGGCGGGAGTTTTATCGGGGAGCTGTTTTTT; CDR3 protein: CASSIGGSFIGELFF
D gene: -; V gene: TRBV3-1/TRBV3-2; clone size: -; J gene: TRBJ1-1; CDR3 DNA: TGTGCCAGCAGCCTCATGGGGACCTTGGGGACTGAAGCTTTCTTT; CDR3 protein: CASSLMGTLGTEAFF
D gene: -; V gene: TRBV30; clone size: -; J gene: TRBJ2-5; CDR3 DNA: TGTGCCTGGAGTCATGTACGAGGGGGGCCAGAGACCCAGTACTTC; CDR3 protein: CAWSHVRGGPETQYF